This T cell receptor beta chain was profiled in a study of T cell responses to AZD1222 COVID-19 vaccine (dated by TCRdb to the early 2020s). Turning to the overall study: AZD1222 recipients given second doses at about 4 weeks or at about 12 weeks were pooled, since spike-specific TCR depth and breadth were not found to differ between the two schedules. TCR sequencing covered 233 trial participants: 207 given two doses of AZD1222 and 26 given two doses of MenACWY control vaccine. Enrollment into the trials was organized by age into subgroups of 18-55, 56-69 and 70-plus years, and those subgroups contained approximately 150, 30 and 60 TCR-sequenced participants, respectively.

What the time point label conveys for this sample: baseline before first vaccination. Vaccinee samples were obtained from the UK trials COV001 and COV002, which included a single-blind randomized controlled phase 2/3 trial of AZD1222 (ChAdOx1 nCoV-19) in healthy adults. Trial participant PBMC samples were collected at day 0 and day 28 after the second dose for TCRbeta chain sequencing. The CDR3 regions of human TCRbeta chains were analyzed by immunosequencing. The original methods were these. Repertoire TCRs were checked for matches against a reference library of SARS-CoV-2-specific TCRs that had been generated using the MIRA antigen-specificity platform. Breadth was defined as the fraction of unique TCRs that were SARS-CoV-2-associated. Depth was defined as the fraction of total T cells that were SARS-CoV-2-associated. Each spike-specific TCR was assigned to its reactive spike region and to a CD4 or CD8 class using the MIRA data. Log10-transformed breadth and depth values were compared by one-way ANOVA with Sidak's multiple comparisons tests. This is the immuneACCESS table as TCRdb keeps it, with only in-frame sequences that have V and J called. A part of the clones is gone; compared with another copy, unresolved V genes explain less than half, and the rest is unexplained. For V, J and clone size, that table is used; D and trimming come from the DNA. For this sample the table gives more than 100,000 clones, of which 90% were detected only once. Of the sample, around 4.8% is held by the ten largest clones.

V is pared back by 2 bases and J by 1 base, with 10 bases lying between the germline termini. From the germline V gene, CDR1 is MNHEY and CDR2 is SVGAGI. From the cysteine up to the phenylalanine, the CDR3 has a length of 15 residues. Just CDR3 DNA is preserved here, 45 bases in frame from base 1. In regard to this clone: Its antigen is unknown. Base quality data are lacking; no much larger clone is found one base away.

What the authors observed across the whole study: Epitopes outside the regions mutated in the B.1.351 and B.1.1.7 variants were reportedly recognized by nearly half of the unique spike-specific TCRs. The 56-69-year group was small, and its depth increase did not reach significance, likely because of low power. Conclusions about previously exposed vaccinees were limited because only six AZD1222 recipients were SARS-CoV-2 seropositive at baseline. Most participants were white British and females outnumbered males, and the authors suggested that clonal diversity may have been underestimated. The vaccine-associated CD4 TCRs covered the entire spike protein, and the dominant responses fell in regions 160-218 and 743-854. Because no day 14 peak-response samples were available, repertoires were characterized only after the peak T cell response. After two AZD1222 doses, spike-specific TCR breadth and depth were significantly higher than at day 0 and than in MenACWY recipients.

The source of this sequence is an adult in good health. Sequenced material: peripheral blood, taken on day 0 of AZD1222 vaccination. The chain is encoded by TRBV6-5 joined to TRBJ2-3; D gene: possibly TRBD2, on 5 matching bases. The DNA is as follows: TGTGCCAGCAGTTACCTCCGGGATGGCACAGATACGCAGTATTTT. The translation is CASSYLRDGTDTQYF.